What follows is one TCR beta chain and its context. The protocol was immunoSEQ multiplex PCR, while the TCRdb copy is restricted to in-frame clones and leaves out a portion. The table includes 2,500,000 or so clones, about 92% detected once. The data originate from a study of shared clonotypes between healthy human individuals. Study-wide context: Participating donors consisted of two women and a few men aged 18 to 49.

The germline V gene has CDR1 KGHSH and CDR2 LQKENI. The CDR3 sequence is 15 residues long. The gene calls are TRBV18 and TRBJ2-5; 7 bases agree with TRBD1. The J call may be in error: the DNA end matches TRBJ2-7 better. Sample: naive CD4+ T cells sorted from blood. Noted subset: CD45RA+ positively selected. The TCR originated in a young man in good health. The CDR3 loop reads CASSPSTGSNYEQYF. In DNA form, the CDR3 reads TGTGCCAGCTCACCCTCGACAGGGTCCAACTACGAGCAGTACTTC.